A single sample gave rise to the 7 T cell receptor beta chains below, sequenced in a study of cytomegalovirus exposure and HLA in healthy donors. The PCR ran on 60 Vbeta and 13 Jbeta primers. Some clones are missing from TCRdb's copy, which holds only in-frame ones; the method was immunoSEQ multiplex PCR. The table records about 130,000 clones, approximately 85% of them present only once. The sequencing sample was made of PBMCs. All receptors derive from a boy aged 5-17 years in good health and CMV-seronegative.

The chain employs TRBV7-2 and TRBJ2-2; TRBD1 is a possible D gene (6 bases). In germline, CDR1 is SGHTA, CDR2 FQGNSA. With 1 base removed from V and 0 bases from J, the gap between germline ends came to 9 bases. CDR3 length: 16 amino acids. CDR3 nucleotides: TGTGCCAGCAGCTTAGAGGGGACATCGAACACCGGGGAGCTGTTTTTT. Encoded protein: CASSLEGTSNTGELFF.

The CDR3 DNA follows: TGTGCCAGCAGCTTAGGCAGGGGAGAGGACTATGGCTACACCTTC. Translated, it gives CASSLGRGEDYGYTF. V is TRBV7-3 and J is TRBJ1-2, with TRBD1 as a possible D gene (6 bases). This CDR3 contains 15 residues. V was pared by 2 bases and J by 3 bases, with 13 bases between. Germline CDR1 SGHTA, CDR2 FQGTGA.

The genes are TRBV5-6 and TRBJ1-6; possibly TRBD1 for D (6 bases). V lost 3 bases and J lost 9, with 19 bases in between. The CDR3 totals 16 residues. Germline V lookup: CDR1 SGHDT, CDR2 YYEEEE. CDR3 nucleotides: TGTGCCAGCAGCTACTACGAAGGGGGTCGGATTTCACCCCTCCACTTT. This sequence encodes CASSYYEGGRISPLHF.

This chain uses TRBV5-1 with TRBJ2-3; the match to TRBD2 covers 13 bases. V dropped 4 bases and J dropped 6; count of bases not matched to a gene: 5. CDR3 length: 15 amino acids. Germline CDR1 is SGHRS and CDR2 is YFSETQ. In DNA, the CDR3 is TGCGCCAGCAGCGCCGGGACTAGCGGGGTGGATACGCAGTATTTT. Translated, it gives CASSAGTSGVDTQYF.

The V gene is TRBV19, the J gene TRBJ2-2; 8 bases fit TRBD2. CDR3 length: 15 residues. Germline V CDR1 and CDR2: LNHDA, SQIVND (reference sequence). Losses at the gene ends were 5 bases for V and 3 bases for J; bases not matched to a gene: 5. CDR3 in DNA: TGTGCCAGTAGTTCGGGGGGGCTCGACACCGGGGAGCTGTTTTTT. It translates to CASSSGGLDTGELFF.

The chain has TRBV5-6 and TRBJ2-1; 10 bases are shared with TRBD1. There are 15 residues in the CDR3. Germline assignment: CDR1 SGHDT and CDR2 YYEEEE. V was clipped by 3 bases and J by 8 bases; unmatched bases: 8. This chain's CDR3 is CASSSRDRGHHEQFF. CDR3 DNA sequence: TGTGCCAGCAGCTCCCGGGACAGGGGACATCATGAGCAGTTCTTC.

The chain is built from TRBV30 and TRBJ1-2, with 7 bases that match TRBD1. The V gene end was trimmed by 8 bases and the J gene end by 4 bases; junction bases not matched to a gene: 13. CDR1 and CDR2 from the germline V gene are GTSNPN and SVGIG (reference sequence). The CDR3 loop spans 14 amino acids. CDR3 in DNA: TGTGCCCGCACCCCCTTGGGGACAGCCTATGGCTACACCTTC. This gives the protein CARTPLGTAYGYTF.